This is a list of T cell receptor beta chains from one sample in a study of regulatory T cells in long-lasting Graves disease. TCRdb re-called the multiplex PCR reads through MiXCR, storing one row per CDR3 protein. The top ten hold roughly 27% of the sample, which has hundreds of thousands of distinct CDR3 sequences, around 15% seen once. These sequences were also reported in another study, on T cells in Graves' hyperthyroidism and ophthalmopathy.

The material sequenced was peripheral blood mononuclear cells (PBMCs), taken at new diagnosis, from a patient treated with antithyroid drugs. Every receptor here comes from a middle-aged man with Graves disease. Both conserved end residues are part of each CDR3. D genes are given only for firm matches. Not all rows give a size; the values are once, few, many and, for expanded clones, a class.

d_call	v_call	j_call	clone_size	cdr3_nt	cdr3_aa
.	TRBV4-1	TRBJ2-3	few	TGCGCCAGCAGCCAACCCGGTAAAGACAGAGATACGCAGTATTTT	CASSQPGKDRDTQYF
TRBD2	TRBV9	TRBJ2-3	few	TGTGCCAGCAGCCCCGACGGGGGGTCCACAGATACGCAGTATTTT	CASSPDGGSTDTQYF
TRBD2	TRBV12-3/TRBV12-4	TRBJ2-5	few	TGTGCCAGCAGCCTAGAGCGGGAGACCCGGTACTTC	CASSLERETRYF
.	TRBV6-1	TRBJ2-7	.	TGTGCCAGCAGCCTACCGGGACGCCGACACTACGAGCAGTACTTC	CASSLPGRRHYEQYF
.	TRBV11-2	TRBJ1-2	many	TGTGCCAGCAGCCCCTTAGACCGGCTCCCTAATTCCGGCTACACCTTC	CASSPLDRLPNSGYTF
.	TRBV29-1	TRBJ2-7	many	TGCAGCGTTGTCTGGACCTACGAGCAGTACTTC	CSVVWTYEQYF
.	TRBV12-3/TRBV12-4	TRBJ1-5	.	TGTGCCAGCAGTTTTTTCCCTGGAGAACCCCAGCATTTT	CASSFFPGEPQHF
TRBD1	TRBV5-6	TRBJ1-5	many	TGTGCCAGCAGCTCGACAGGGGGCTTTAGCAATCAGCCCCAGCATTTT	CASSSTGGFSNQPQHF
.	TRBV10-3	TRBJ2-2	.	TGTGCTGGCGGGACACCGAACACCGGGGAGCTGTTTTTT	CAGGTPNTGELFF
.	TRBV5-1	TRBJ1-3	many	TGCGCCAGCAGCTTGGGACAGGACTCTGGAAACACCATATATTTT	CASSLGQDSGNTIYF
.	TRBV6-2/TRBV6-3	TRBJ1-5	few	TGTGCCAGCAGTTACTCGACTCCTCATCAGCCCCAGCATTTT	CASSYSTPHQPQHF
.	TRBV6-5	TRBJ1-1	many	TGTGCCAGCAGTTACGGAACGACCCGACCCGGGGAAGCTTTCTTT	CASSYGTTRPGEAFF
TRBD1	TRBV24-1	TRBJ1-5	many	TGTGCCACCAGTGATTCGGGACAGGGGGTGAGCCAGCCCCAGCATTTT	CATSDSGQGVSQPQHF
.	TRBV27	TRBJ1-1	few	TGTGCCAGCAGGCCCAGGGTTGCCTTGAACACTGAAGCTTTCTTT	CASRPRVALNTEAFF
.	TRBV11-2	TRBJ1-1	many	TGTGCCAGCAGCTTAGATGGGGCTTGGACTGAAGCTTTCTTT	CASSLDGAWTEAFF
.	TRBV7-3	TRBJ2-3	few	TGTGCCAGCAGCTTAGAGGGGGACACAGATACGCAGTATTTT	CASSLEGDTDTQYF
TRBD2	TRBV5-6	TRBJ2-3	few	TGTGCCAGCAGCTTGAGCGGGGCATCAGATACGCAGTATTTT	CASSLSGASDTQYF
.	TRBV20-1	TRBJ2-3	.	TGCAGTGCCCCACCGCGCCCCACAGATACGCAGTATTTT	CSAPPRPTDTQYF
.	TRBV20-1	TRBJ2-3	many	TGCAGTGCCCCCGGGCCGAGTCGAGATACGCAGTATTTT	CSAPGPSRDTQYF
TRBD1	TRBV24-1	TRBJ2-1	.	TGTGCCACCAGTGATTCGGGACAGTACAATGAGCAGTTCTTC	CATSDSGQYNEQFF
TRBD2	TRBV11-1	TRBJ2-7	.	TGTGCCAGCAGCGCGGGACTAGCGGGAGGGGCCTACGAGCAGTACTTC	CASSAGLAGGAYEQYF
.	TRBV12-3/TRBV12-4	TRBJ1-2	.	TGTGCCAGCACCCTTTCGGAGAACTATGGCTACACCTTC	CASTLSENYGYTF
.	TRBV5-6	TRBJ1-2	few	TGTGCCAGCAGCTTCGGGGCATATCAGGGGAGTTATGGCTACACCTTC	CASSFGAYQGSYGYTF
.	TRBV7-8	TRBJ1-5	many	TGTGCCAGCAGTCAAAGGTTCGTGGGCCAGGGAGGCAATCAGCCCCAGCATTTT	CASSQRFVGQGGNQPQHF